The 15 T cell receptor beta chains below were found in one sample sequenced in a study of blood T cell repertoires in COVID-19. This table comes from immunoSEQ multiplex PCR, and its TCRdb copy is limited to in-frame clones, with some not included. The sample consists of roughly 240,000 clones, 85% of them appearing once. The sequencing sample was made of peripheral blood. Every receptor here comes from a middle-aged man with COVID-19, enrolled during active disease.

The chain is built from TRBV7-9 and TRBJ1-5, with a possible D match to TRBD1 (6 bases). Trimming removed 1 base from V and 7 bases from J, with 11 bases in between. The length of the CDR3 is 14 residues. Looked up from germline, CDR1 is SEHNR and CDR2 is FQNEAQ (reference sequence). CDR3 sequence reads: CASSLDGGLQPQHF. CDR3 nucleotide sequence: TGTGCCAGCAGCTTAGATGGGGGCTTGCAGCCCCAGCATTTT.

The genes are TRBV14 and TRBJ2-7; no reliable D call. Trimming took off 7 bases at V and 5 bases at J, with 15 bases between the two ends. Germline V CDR1 and CDR2: SGHDN, FVKESK. CDR3 size: 13 residues. The CDR3 reads CASTLSPLDEQYF. The CDR3 DNA follows: TGTGCCAGCACCCTCAGTCCCCTTGACGAGCAGTACTTC.

A word on this clone: Other nucleotide sequences in the sample specify the same CDR3. The gene calls are TRBV3-1 (or the pseudogene TRBV3-2) and TRBJ2-1, with 10 bases that match TRBD2. CDR3 length equals 16 residues. The ends lost 1 base at V and 5 bases at J; junction bases unmatched: 5. CDR1 and CDR2 (germline): LGHDT, YNNKEL (reference sequence). CDR3 sequence (DNA): TGTGCCAGCAGCCAAGCTCGGCTAGCGGGGGACAATGAGCAGTTCTTC. It specifies CASSQARLAGDNEQFF.

The rearrangement joins TRBV7-9 to TRBJ1-1; weak D call: TRBD1 (6 bases). The CDR3 has 12 residues. Germline loops: CDR1 SEHNR, CDR2 FQNEAQ (reference sequence). Trimming removed 5 bases from V and 7 bases from J, with 11 bases in between. CDR3 in DNA: TGTGCCAGCAGCCCTGGACAGTTTGAAGCTTTCTTT. As protein: CASSPGQFEAFF.

This clone was observed once. The genes are TRBV7-3 and TRBJ2-1, with D perhaps matching TRBD2 (5 bases). CDR3 length: 16 amino acids. CDR1 SGHTA and CDR2 FQGTGA come from the germline V gene. V was cut by 4 bases and J by 2 bases, with 15 bases left in between. Here the CDR3 reads CASSSRRSGAYNEQFF. In DNA, the CDR3 is TGTGCCAGCAGCTCAAGGAGGTCGGGCGCCTACAATGAGCAGTTCTTC.

This sequence joins TRBV19 and TRBJ1-1; 9 bases match TRBD1. Germline V gene sequence: CDR1 LNHDA, CDR2 SQIVND (reference sequence). The CDR3 totals 13 residues. Unmatched junction bases numbered 6, after V lost 8 bases and J lost 5 bases. The CDR3 DNA is TGTGCCAGTGGATACAGGGGGCGTACTGAAGCTTTCTTT. It yields the protein CASGYRGRTEAFF.

The chain joins TRBV20-1 to TRBJ2-7; D possibly corresponds to TRBD2 (5 bases). Germline lookup yields CDR1 DFQATT and CDR2 SNEGSKA (reference sequence). The CDR3 length is 11 residues. V gave up 5 bases and J gave up 3 bases, with 8 bases separating them. CDR3 region: CSASRDYEQYF. The DNA for the CDR3 is TGCAGTGCTTCTCGGGACTACGAGCAGTACTTC.

V and J are TRBV9 and TRBJ1-1, with D possibly matching TRBD1 (5 bases). V lost 4 bases, J lost 8 bases, and 18 bases lay in between. The CDR3 length is 14 residues. CDR1 and CDR2 from the germline V gene are SGDLS and YYNGEE. The CDR3 sequence: CASSPQGDSTEAFF. The CDR3 DNA follows: TGTGCCAGCAGCCCCCAGGGTGACTCGACCGAAGCTTTCTTT.

This chain links TRBV2 with TRBJ1-3, with a possible D match to TRBD1 (5 bases). The CDR3 is 16 amino acids. From germline, CDR1 is SNHLY and CDR2 FYNNEI. V lost 7 bases and J 0 bases, leaving 16 bases between the germline ends. CDR3 nucleotide sequence: TGTGCCAGCATCAAAGAGGGACTCACCTCTGGAAACACCATATATTTT. This codes for CASIKEGLTSGNTIYF.

The chain uses TRBV7-8 and TRBJ1-2; D is possibly TRBD1 (5 bases). The CDR3 spans 14 residues. Germline V lookup: CDR1 SGHVS, CDR2 FQNEAQ. Trimming left V 3 bases short and J 6 bases short, with 14 bases between. CDR3 sequence reads: CASSFVRPGDGYTF. CDR3 DNA: TGTGCCAGCAGCTTTGTTAGACCGGGGGATGGCTACACCTTC.

This chain joins TRBV7-2 and TRBJ2-5; 11 positions agree with TRBD1. J lost 5 bases, V lost 5 bases, and 7 bases had no gene match. The CDR3 has 15 residues. Germline CDR1 is SGHTA and CDR2 is FQGNSA. The CDR3, as DNA: TGTGCCAGCAGCCCGGACAGGGGGCAAGAGGAGACCCAGTACTTC. It is translated as CASSPDRGQEETQYF.

This clone occurred once. The V gene is TRBV5-1, the J gene TRBJ2-3; D is uncertain. CDR1 and CDR2 (germline): SGHRS, YFSETQ. The CDR3 loop spans 13 amino acids. V shed 3 bases and J shed 1 base, with 6 bases lying between them. In DNA, the CDR3 is TGCGCCAGCAGCTACGAGGGCACAGATACGCAGTATTTT. It codes for CASSYEGTDTQYF.

The chain recombines TRBV7-3 with TRBJ2-2; TRBD1 matches 9 bases. Germline trimming cut 5 bases from V and 7 bases from J; bases unmatched to any gene: 11. In germline, CDR1 is SGHTA, CDR2 FQGTGA. This CDR3 region has 16 residues. The CDR3 loop reads CASSQIGTGKGGELFF. Written as DNA, the CDR3 is TGTGCCAGCAGCCAGATCGGGACAGGGAAAGGCGGGGAGCTGTTTTTT.

The genes are TRBV3-1 (or the pseudogene TRBV3-2) and TRBJ2-2, with a tentative D call TRBD1 (5 bases). Germline loops: CDR1 LGHDT, CDR2 YNNKEL (reference sequence). This CDR3 contains 15 residues. V gave up 5 bases and J gave up 3 bases, with 13 bases separating them. In DNA form, the CDR3 reads TGTGCCAGCAGCAAAGGGCAGGGTTACACCGGGGAGCTGTTTTTT. Amino acid sequence: CASSKGQGYTGELFF.

This chain uses TRBV7-2 with TRBJ2-7, with TRBD1 matching 9 bases. V dropped 6 bases and J dropped 3; count of bases not matched to a gene: 9. There are 15 residues in the CDR3. Germline-derived CDR1 and CDR2 are SGHTA and FQGNSA. CDR3 sequence (DNA): TGTGCCAGCAGACCAGGTGGGACAGGGATCTACGAGCAGTACTTC. Its translation: CASRPGGTGIYEQYF.